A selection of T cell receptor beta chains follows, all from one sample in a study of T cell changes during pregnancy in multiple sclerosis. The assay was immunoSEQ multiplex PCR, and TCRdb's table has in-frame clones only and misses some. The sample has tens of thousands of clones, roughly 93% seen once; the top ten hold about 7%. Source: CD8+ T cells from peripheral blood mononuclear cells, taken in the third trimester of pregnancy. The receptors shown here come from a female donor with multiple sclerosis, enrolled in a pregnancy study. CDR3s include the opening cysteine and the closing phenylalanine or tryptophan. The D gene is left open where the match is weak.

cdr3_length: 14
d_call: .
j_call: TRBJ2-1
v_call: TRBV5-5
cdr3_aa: CASSLGPGSDEQFF
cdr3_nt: TGTGCCAGCAGCTTGGGTCCGGGGAGCGATGAGCAGTTCTTC

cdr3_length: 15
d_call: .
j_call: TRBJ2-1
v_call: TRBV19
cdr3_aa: CASSPGQYFYNEQFF
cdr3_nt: TGTGCCAGTAGTCCCGGACAGTATTTTTACAATGAGCAGTTCTTC

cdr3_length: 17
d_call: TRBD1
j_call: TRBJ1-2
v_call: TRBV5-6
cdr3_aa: CASSSDRDPSVNYGYTF
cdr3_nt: TGTGCCAGCAGCTCGGACAGGGACCCCAGCGTTAACTATGGCTACACCTTC

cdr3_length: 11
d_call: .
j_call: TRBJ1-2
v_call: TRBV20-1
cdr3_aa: CSATGLGGYTF
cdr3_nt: TGCAGTGCTACAGGGTTAGGAGGCTACACCTTC

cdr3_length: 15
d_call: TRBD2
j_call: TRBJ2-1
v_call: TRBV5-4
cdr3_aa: CASSGTSGVLNEQFF
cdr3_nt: TGTGCCAGCAGCGGAACTAGCGGGGTCTTGAATGAGCAGTTCTTC

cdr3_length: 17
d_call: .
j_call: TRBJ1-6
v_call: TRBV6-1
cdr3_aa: CASSEFRSVSYNSPLHF
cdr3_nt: TGTGCCAGCAGTGAATTTAGGAGTGTCTCGTACAATTCACCCCTCCACTTT

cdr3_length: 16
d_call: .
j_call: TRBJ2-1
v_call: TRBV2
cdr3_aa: CASSEPRGGAGNEQFF
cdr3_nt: TGTGCCAGCAGTGAACCCCGCGGGGGCGCGGGAAATGAGCAGTTCTTC

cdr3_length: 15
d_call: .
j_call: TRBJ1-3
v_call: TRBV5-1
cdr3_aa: CASSLAQGSGNTIYF
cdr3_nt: TGCGCCAGCAGCTTGGCACAGGGAAGTGGAAACACCATATATTTT

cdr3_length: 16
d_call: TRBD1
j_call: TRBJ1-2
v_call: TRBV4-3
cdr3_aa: CASSQANIQGVYGYTF
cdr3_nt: TGCGCCAGCAGCCAAGCAAATATCCAGGGGGTATATGGCTACACCTTC

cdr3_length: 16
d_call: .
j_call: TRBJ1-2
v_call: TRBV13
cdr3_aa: CASSSPPPGEDDGYTF
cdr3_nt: TGTGCCAGCAGCTCCCCTCCCCCAGGGGAAGACGATGGCTACACCTTC

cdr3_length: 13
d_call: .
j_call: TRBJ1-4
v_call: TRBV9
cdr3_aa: CASSVGLNEKLFF
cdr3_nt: TGTGCCAGCAGCGTAGGTCTGAATGAAAAACTGTTTTTT

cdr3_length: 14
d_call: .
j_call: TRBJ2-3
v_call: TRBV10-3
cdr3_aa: CAIRRPGATDTQYF
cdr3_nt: TGTGCCATCAGGAGACCAGGGGCCACAGATACGCAGTATTTT

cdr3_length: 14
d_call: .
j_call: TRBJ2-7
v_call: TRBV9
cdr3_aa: CASSSTSTGYEQYF
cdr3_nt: TGTGCCAGCAGCTCTACCTCCACGGGATACGAGCAGTACTTC

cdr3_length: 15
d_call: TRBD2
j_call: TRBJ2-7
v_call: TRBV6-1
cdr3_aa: CASSEVTSGSYEQYF
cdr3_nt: TGTGCCAGCAGTGAAGTGACTAGCGGGAGCTACGAGCAGTACTTC

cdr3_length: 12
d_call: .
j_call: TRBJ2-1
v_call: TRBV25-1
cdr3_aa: CASSENNNEQFF
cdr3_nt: TGTGCCAGCAGTGAAAATAACAATGAGCAGTTCTTC

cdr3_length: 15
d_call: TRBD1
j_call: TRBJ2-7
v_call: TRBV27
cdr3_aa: CASSPGTGTFYEQYF
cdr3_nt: TGTGCCAGCAGTCCCGGGACAGGGACTTTCTACGAGCAGTACTTC

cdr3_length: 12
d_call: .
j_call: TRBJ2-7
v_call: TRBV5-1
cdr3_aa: CASSLQGPEQYF
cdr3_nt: TGCGCCAGCAGCTTACAGGGTCCCGAGCAGTACTTC

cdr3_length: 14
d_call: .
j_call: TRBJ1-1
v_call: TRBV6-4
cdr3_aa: CASSEGGPNTEAFF
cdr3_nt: TGTGCCAGCAGTGAGGGCGGGCCGAACACTGAAGCTTTCTTT